This T cell receptor (beta chain) emerged from a study of blood T cell repertoires in COVID-19. Study context: Collection of acute and convalescent COVID-19 samples took place in the United States, Italy and Spain.

Study processing details: How many nucleated cells were present was estimated from reference gene primer amplification. This table comes from immunoSEQ multiplex PCR, and its TCRdb copy is limited to in-frame clones, with some not included. That table supplies the V and J calls and clone size; D and trimming were determined from the DNA. The sample records under 300,000 clones, roughly 88% being singletons. The study drew participants aged about 18 to 89 years from some 23 US areas. Cohorts were assigned according to the clinical history that participants reported. The trim removed 2 bases at V and 7 bases at J, leaving 7 bases unmatched. The CDR3 extends over 14 amino acids. The germline CDR1 and CDR2 sequences are MNHEY and SMNVEV (reference sequence).

The clonotype comes from a middle-aged woman with acute COVID-19. Sequences were obtained from PBMCs or T cells enriched from blood (not recorded which). The chain uses TRBV27 and TRBJ1-1; TRBD1 matches 7 bases. CDR3 sequence: CASSLKRGQSEAFF. Written as DNA, the CDR3 is TGTGCCAGCAGTTTAAAAAGGGGGCAGAGTGAAGCTTTCTTT.